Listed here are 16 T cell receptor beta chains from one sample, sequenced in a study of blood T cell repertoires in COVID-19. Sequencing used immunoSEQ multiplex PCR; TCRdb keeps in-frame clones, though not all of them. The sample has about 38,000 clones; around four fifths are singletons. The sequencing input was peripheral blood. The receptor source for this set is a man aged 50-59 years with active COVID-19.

CDR3 coding DNA: TGTGCCAGCAGAATCCCGGGTGGTGGCTACACCTTC. Translation gives CASRIPGGGYTF. The chain joins TRBV27 to TRBJ1-2, with no clear D. Per the germline V gene, CDR1 is MNHEY and CDR2 is SMNVEV (reference sequence). Trimming left V 6 bases short and J 7 bases short, with 12 bases between. The CDR3 spans 12 residues.

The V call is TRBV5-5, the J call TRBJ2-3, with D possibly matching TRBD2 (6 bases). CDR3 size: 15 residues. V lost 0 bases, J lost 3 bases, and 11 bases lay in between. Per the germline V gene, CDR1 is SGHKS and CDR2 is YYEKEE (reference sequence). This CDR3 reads CASSLAGDGTDTQYF. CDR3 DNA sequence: TGTGCCAGCAGCTTGGCGGGGGATGGGACAGATACGCAGTATTTT.

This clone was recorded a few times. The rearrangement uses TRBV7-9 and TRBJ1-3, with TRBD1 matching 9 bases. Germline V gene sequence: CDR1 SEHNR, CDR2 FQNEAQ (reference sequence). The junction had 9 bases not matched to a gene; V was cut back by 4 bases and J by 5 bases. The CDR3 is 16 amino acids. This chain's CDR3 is CASSSGQGSARNTIYF. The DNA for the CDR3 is TGTGCCAGCAGCTCTGGACAGGGGAGCGCGAGAAACACCATATATTTT.

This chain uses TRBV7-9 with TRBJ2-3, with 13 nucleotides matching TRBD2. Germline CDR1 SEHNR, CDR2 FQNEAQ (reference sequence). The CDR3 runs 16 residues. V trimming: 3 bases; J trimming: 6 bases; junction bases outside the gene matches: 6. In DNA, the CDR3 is TGTGCCAGCAGCTTTGGACTAGCGGGGGTGCGGGATACGCAGTATTTT. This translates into CASSFGLAGVRDTQYF.

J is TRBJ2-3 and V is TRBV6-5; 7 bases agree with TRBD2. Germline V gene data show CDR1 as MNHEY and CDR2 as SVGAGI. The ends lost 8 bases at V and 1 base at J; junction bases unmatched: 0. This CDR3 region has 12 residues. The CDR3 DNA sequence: TGTGCCAGCGGGGGGGGCACAGATACGCAGTATTTT. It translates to CASGGGTDTQYF.

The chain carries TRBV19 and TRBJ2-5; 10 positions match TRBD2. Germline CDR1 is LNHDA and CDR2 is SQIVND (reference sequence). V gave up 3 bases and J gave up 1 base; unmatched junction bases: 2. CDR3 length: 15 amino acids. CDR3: CASSISSGGQETQYF. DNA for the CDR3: TGTGCCAGTAGTATCTCTAGCGGGGGCCAAGAGACCCAGTACTTC.

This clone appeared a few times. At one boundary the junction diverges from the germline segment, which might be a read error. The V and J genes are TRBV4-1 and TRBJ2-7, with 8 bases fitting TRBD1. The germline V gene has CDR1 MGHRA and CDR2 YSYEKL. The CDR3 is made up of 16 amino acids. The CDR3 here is CASSKDNRDRYYEQYF. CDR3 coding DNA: TGCGCCAGCAGCAAAGATAACCGGGACAGGTACTACGAGCAGTACTTC.

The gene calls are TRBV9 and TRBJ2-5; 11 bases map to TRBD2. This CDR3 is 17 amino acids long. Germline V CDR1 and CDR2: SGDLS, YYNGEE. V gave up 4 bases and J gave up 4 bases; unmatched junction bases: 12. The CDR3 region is CASSPRLAGGWGETQYF. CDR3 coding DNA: TGTGCCAGCAGCCCCCGGCTAGCGGGGGGCTGGGGAGAGACCCAGTACTTC. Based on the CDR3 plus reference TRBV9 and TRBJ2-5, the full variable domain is DSGVTQTPKHLITATGQRVTLRCSPRSGDLSVYWYQQSLDQGLQFLIQYYNGEERAKGNILERFSAQQFPDLHSELNLSSLELGDSALYFCASSPRLAGGWGETQYFGPGTRLLVL.

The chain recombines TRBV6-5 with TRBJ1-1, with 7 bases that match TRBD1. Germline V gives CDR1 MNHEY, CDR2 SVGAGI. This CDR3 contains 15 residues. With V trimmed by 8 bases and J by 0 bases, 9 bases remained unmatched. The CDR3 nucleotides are TGTGCCAGCCGCCGACAGGGCGGATTGAACACTGAAGCTTTCTTT. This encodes CASRRQGGLNTEAFF.

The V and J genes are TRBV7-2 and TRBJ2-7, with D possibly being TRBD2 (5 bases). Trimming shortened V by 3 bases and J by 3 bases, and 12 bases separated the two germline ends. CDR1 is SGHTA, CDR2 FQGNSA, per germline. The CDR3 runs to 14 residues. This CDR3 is CASSLFGLNYEQYF. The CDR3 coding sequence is TGTGCCAGCAGCTTGTTTGGACTTAACTACGAGCAGTACTTC.

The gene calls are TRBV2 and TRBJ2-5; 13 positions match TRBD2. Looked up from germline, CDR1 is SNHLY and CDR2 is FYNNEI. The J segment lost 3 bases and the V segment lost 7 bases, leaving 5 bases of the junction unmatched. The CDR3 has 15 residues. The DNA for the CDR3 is TGTGCCAGCATCTCCGGGACTAGCGGGGAAGAGACCCAGTACTTC. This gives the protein CASISGTSGEETQYF.

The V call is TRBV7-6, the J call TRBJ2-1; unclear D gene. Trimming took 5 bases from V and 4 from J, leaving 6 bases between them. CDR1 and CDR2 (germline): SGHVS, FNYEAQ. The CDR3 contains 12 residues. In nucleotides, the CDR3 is TGTGCCAGCAGCCGCGAATACAATGAGCAGTTCTTC. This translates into CASSREYNEQFF.

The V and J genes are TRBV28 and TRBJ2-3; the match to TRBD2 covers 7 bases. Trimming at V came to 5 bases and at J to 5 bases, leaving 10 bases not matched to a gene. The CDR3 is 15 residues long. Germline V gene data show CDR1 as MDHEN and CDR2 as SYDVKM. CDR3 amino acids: CASSTTSLVGDTQYF. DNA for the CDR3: TGTGCCAGCAGTACGACTAGCTTAGTGGGAGATACGCAGTATTTT. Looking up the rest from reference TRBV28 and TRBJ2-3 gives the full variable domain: DVKVTQSSRYLVKRTGEKVFLECVQDMDHENMFWYRQDPGLGLRLIYFSYDVKMKEKGDIPEGYSVSREKKERFSLILESASTNQTSMYLCASSTTSLVGDTQYFGPGTRLTVL.

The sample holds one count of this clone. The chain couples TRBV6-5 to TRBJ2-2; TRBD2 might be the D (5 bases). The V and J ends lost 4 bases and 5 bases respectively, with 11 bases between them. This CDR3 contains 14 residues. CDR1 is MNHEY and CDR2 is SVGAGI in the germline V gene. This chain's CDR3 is CASSSIGITGELFF. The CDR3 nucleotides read TGTGCCAGCAGTTCGATCGGGATAACCGGGGAGCTGTTTTTT.

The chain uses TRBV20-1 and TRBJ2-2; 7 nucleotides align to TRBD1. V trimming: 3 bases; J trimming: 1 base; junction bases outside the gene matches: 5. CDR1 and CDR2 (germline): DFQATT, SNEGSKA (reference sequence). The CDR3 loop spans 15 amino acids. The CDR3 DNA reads TGCAGTGCTAGTATCCAGGGGGTGAACACCGGGGAGCTGTTTTTT. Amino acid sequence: CSASIQGVNTGELFF.

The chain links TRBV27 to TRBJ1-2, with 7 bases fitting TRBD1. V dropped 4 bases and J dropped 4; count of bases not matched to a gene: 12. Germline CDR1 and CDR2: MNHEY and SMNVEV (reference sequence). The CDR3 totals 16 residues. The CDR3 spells CASSSTGGGGAYGYTF. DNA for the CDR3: TGTGCCAGCAGTTCTACCGGCGGAGGGGGCGCCTATGGCTACACCTTC.